This T cell receptor (beta chain) was obtained from a study of blood T cells in healthy people across ages. Then a second PCR, running roughly 7 to 11 cycles, was carried out with a sample-barcoded 5' primer and a J-beta primer mix. A single record per CDR3 protein comes from TCRdb applying MiXCR to the 5' RACE reads. This sample has about 1 million distinct CDR3 sequences; 40% to 55% occur once, and the top ten carry over 15%. The CDR3 consists of 14 residues. V lost 0 bases and J lost 6, with 14 bases in between. CDR1 and CDR2 (germline): DFQATT, SNEGSKA (reference sequence). The sample comprised blood. The rearrangement uses TRBV20-1 and TRBJ1-2; D is unclear. This clonotype was obtained from a woman aged 60-70 years in good health. As DNA, the CDR3 is TGCAGTGCTAGAGAGCAAGACCGACGCCATGGCTACACCTTC. Residues: CSAREQDRRHGYTF.